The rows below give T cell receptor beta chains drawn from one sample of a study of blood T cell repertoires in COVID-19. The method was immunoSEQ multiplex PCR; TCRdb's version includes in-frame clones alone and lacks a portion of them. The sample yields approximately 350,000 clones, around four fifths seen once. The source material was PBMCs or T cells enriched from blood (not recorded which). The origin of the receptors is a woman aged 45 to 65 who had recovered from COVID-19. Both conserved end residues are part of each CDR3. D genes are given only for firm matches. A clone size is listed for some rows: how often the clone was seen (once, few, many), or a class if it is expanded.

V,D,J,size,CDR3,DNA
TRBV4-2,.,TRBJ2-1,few,CASSQDRRVLNEQFF,TGTGCCAGCAGCCAAGACCGGCGGGTCCTCAATGAGCAGTTCTTC
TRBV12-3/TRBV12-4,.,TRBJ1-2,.,CASSLISGVGYTF,TGTGCCAGCAGTTTAATTAGCGGGGTGGGGTACACCTTC
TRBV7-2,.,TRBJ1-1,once,CASSLVEGGSPEAFF,TGTGCCAGCAGCTTAGTCGAGGGCGGTAGTCCTGAAGCTTTCTTT
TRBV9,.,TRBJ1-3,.,CASSPSRADGVTIYF,TGTGCCAGCAGCCCCTCGAGGGCCGATGGAGTCACCATATATTTT
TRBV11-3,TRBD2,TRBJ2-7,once,CASSFRAGLPDSSYEQYF,TGTGCCAGCAGCTTTCGAGCGGGGCTCCCTGATAGCTCCTACGAGCAGTACTTC
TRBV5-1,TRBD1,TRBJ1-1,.,CASSLVSGTGWGNTEAFF,TGCGCCAGCAGCTTGGTTTCCGGGACAGGGTGGGGGAACACTGAAGCTTTCTTT
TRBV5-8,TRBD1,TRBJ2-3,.,CASNRDRAATDTQYF,TGTGCCAGCAACCGGGACAGGGCGGCGACAGATACGCAGTATTTT
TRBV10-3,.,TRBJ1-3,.,CAISESGAGGNGNTIYF,TGTGCCATCAGTGAGTCGGGAGCGGGGGGGAATGGAAACACCATATATTTT
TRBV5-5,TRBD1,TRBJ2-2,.,CASSLRPGQGADTGELFF,TGTGCCAGCAGCTTGAGGCCGGGACAGGGGGCTGATACCGGGGAGCTGTTTTTT
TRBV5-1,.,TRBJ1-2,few,CASNPGDSPYGYTF,TGCGCCAGCAACCCGGGAGACAGCCCCTATGGCTACACCTTC
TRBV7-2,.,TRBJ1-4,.,CASSFQGPASGGEKLFF,TGTGCCAGCAGCTTTCAGGGGCCGGCGTCTGGGGGTGAAAAACTGTTTTTT
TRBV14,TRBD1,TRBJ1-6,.,CASSQETHRPTGANSPLHF,TGTGCCAGCAGCCAAGAGACCCATAGACCGACAGGGGCTAATTCACCCCTCCACTTT
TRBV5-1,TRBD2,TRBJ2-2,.,CASSWDYLGAGGELFF,TGCGCCAGCAGCTGGGACTACCTCGGGGCGGGCGGGGAGCTGTTTTTT
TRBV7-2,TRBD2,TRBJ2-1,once,CASSFGTSPSNEQFF,TGTGCCAGCAGCTTCGGGACTAGCCCCTCCAATGAGCAGTTCTTC
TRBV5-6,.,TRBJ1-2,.,CASSLATDYHYGYTF,TGTGCCAGCAGCTTGGCTACAGACTACCACTATGGCTACACCTTC
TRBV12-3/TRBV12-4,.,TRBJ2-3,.,CASSPNRETQYF,TGTGCCAGCAGTCCCAATCGGGAAACGCAGTATTTT
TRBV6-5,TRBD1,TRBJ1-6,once,CASGGEWTGNSPLHF,TGTGCCAGCGGGGGGGAATGGACAGGGAATTCACCCCTCCACTTT
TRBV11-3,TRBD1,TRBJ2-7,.,CASSITGGARYEQYF,TGTGCCAGCAGCATCACAGGGGGCGCTCGGTACGAGCAGTACTTC
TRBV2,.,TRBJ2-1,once,CASVVGQGGNEQFF,TGTGCCAGCGTCGTCGGGCAGGGAGGCAATGAGCAGTTCTTC
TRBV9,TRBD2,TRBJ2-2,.,CASSVFRGGNTGELFF,TGTGCCAGCAGCGTATTCCGGGGGGGGAACACCGGGGAGCTGTTTTTT
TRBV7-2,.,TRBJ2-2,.,CASSFTGSGTTGELFF,TGTGCCAGCAGTTTTACAGGGTCGGGGACCACCGGGGAGCTGTTTTTT
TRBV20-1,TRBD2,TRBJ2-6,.,CSASGAGALSGANVLTF,TGCAGTGCTAGTGGAGCGGGAGCCCTCTCTGGGGCCAACGTCCTGACTTTC
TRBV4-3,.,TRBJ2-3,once,CASSQRPGGDGVDTQYF,TGCGCCAGCAGCCAAAGGCCCGGAGGGGACGGTGTGGATACGCAGTATTTT